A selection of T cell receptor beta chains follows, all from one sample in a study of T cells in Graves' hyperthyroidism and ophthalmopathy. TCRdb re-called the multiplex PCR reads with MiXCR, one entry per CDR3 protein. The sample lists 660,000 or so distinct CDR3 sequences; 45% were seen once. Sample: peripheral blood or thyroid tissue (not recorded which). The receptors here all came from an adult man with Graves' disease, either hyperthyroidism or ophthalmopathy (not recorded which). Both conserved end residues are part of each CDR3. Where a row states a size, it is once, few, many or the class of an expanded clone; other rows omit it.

CASRLRENEKLFF | TRBV4-2 | many | TRBJ1-4
CASSLAGGENSPLHF | TRBV11-2 | few | TRBJ1-6
CASSLGGSGATNEKLFF | TRBV7-9 | NA | TRBJ1-4
CASSLRSGASNTEAFF | TRBV5-1 | few | TRBJ1-1
CASSPAGGLYEQYF | TRBV2 | NA | TRBJ2-7
CASSSKTEAFF | TRBV7-9 | few | TRBJ1-1
CASSLNGGVPFF | TRBV27 | many | TRBJ1-1
CASSEPGQGDYEQYF | TRBV2 | NA | TRBJ2-7
CSQEEGQPQHF | TRBV29-1 | NA | TRBJ1-5
CASSTPSGGARETQYF | TRBV9 | NA | TRBJ2-5
CASSYWDRPNTGELFF | TRBV7-6 | many | TRBJ2-2
CASSLRGEPQHF | TRBV7-9 | NA | TRBJ1-5
CAIIPGQFPDLGGYTF | TRBV10-3 | many | TRBJ1-2
CASSLVVGLAGELFF | TRBV7-9 | NA | TRBJ2-2
CATLGTSTYEQYF | TRBV2 | NA | TRBJ2-7
CAISDTGNSNQPQHF | TRBV10-3 | many | TRBJ1-5
CSVGDSEDNVLTF | TRBV29-1 | NA | TRBJ2-6
CSVSGTYGYTF | TRBV29-1 | few | TRBJ1-2
CASSSGQGETEAFF | TRBV5-1 | NA | TRBJ1-1
CSVEGLAGETQHF | TRBV29-1 | NA | TRBJ1-5
CASSPEAARAEKLFF | TRBV7-9 | NA | TRBJ1-4
CASRMGGADYGYTF | TRBV14 | few | TRBJ1-2
CASRWTANTGELFF | TRBV7-6 | many | TRBJ2-2
CASSTDRGDYEQYF | TRBV7-9 | many | TRBJ2-7
CASSDPTGAGLDKAFF | TRBV2 | many | TRBJ1-1
CASSLYLGPAYSNQPQHF | TRBV7-9 | NA | TRBJ1-5
CASSLLAGSLHF | TRBV7-9 | NA | TRBJ1-6
CASSGTGQDSPFSYEQYF | TRBV7-7 | many | TRBJ2-7
CASSQVAGRNSPLHF | TRBV7-9 | once | TRBJ1-6
CAISDPDTSTGELFF | TRBV10-3 | NA | TRBJ2-2
CATSDPGTGTYEQYF | TRBV24-1 | many | TRBJ2-7
CASSEQGSPSPLHF | TRBV2 | few | TRBJ1-6
CSAPYLSTEAFF | TRBV20-1 | NA | TRBJ1-1
CASSSRDRPNQNTEAFF | TRBV9 | NA | TRBJ1-1
CSVEWGQGGNTEAFF | TRBV29-1 | many | TRBJ1-1
CASSARDRGDYEQYF | TRBV7-2 | few | TRBJ2-7
CASESRDRVASPLHF | TRBV25-1 | NA | TRBJ1-6
CASSSHLGTGPYEQYF | TRBV7-9 | NA | TRBJ2-7
CASFSRQVVSEAFF | TRBV18 | NA | TRBJ1-1
CASSGGQGATYEQYF | TRBV7-2 | NA | TRBJ2-7
CASSPGTGGADSPLHF | TRBV7-6 | NA | TRBJ1-6
CATGLREETQYF | TRBV24-1 | NA | TRBJ2-5
CASSEQGVNQPQHF | TRBV9 | many | TRBJ1-5
CASSLYAENNYGYTF | TRBV7-2 | few | TRBJ1-2
CASSRRGDSPLHF | TRBV19 | many | TRBJ1-6
CATSETDSSGANVLTF | TRBV24-1 | NA | TRBJ2-6
CSARTSGGSYEQYF | TRBV20-1 | many | TRBJ2-7
CASSLASGIDPGYGYTF | TRBV7-2 | NA | TRBJ1-2
CAGQDRGDYGYTF | TRBV6-5 | few | TRBJ1-2
CASSRQDRAYEQYF | TRBV5-1 | NA | TRBJ2-7
CSARAGTSFVNQYF | TRBV20-1 | few | TRBJ2-7
CSARPGQGDQPQHF | TRBV20-1 | NA | TRBJ1-5
CASSWDSADTQYF | TRBV7-9 | few | TRBJ2-3
CASSPPGRLAGGQSETQYF | TRBV7-2 | NA | TRBJ2-5
CASSSPGLPWAYTF | TRBV11-2 | many | TRBJ1-2